These 11 T cell receptor beta chains originate from one sample sequenced in a study of shared clonotypes between healthy human individuals. The method was immunoSEQ multiplex PCR; TCRdb's version includes in-frame clones alone and lacks a portion of them. Here the sample spans roughly 2.2 million clones, 93% being singletons. The source material was naive CD4+ T cells from PBMCs. The subset: CD45RA+ positively selected. The source is a man younger than 30 in good health. Some clones in this sample may be carry-over from other donors' samples.

This chain links TRBV11-3 with TRBJ2-7; the match to TRBD1 covers 10 bases. Germline loops: CDR1 SGHNT, CDR2 YENEEA. Losses at the gene ends were 4 bases for V and 6 bases for J; bases not matched to a gene: 3. This CDR3 has 13 residues. DNA for the CDR3: TGTGCCAGCAGCTCGGACAGGGGGAGCGAGCAGTACTTC. Translation gives CASSSDRGSEQYF.

CDR3 coding DNA: TGTGCCAGCAGCTTAGCGTACGGGACGGCAAGAAGAAACACCATATATTTT. Encoded protein: CASSLAYGTARRNTIYF. V and J are TRBV7-9 and TRBJ1-3, with D perhaps TRBD1 (5 bases). Trimming took 0 bases from V and 5 from J, leaving 17 bases between them. There are 17 residues in the CDR3. Germline V gene data show CDR1 as SEHNR and CDR2 as FQNEAQ (reference sequence).

The chain employs TRBV4-1 and TRBJ1-6, with D maybe TRBD1 (6 bases). Germline V gives CDR1 MGHRA, CDR2 YSYEKL. Trimming took 4 bases from V and 9 from J, leaving 16 bases between them. There are 15 residues in the CDR3. The DNA for the CDR3 is TGCGCCAGCAGCCTCGGAGACAGGAACCTTTCACCCCTCCACTTT. This gives the protein CASSLGDRNLSPLHF.

V and J are TRBV4-3 and TRBJ1-2, with D maybe TRBD1 (5 bases). The germline gives CDR1 LGHNA, CDR2 YSLEER. V lost 3 bases to trimming and J lost 3 bases, with 14 bases between them. The CDR3 consists of 15 residues. The CDR3 is CASSHRALGDYGYTF. As DNA, the CDR3 is TGCGCCAGCAGCCACCGGGCTCTAGGGGACTATGGCTACACCTTC.

The chain recombines TRBV25-1 with TRBJ1-4; D is perhaps TRBD1 (5 bases). This CDR3 spans 15 amino acids. Germline assignment: CDR1 MGHDK and CDR2 SYGVNS. The V gene lost 1 base and the J gene lost 4 bases, with 10 bases spanning the gap. CDR3 DNA: TGTGCCAGCAGTGAATGGCGACAGTTTAATGAAAAACTGTTTTTT. Translated: CASSEWRQFNEKLFF.

The chain recombines TRBV18 with TRBJ2-3, with 14 positions matching TRBD2. The CDR3 runs to 18 residues. V was pared by 8 bases and J by 1 base, with 11 bases of the junction left unmatched. The germline CDR1 and CDR2 sequences are KGHSH and LQKENI. Here the CDR3 reads CASVHRLAGGTGTDTQYF. DNA of the CDR3: TGTGCCAGCGTTCACCGACTAGCGGGAGGGACGGGCACAGATACGCAGTATTTT.

Only one count was recorded for this clone. The rearrangement links TRBV2 to TRBJ2-3; the D gene is possibly TRBD1 (6 bases). This CDR3 comprises 15 residues. Germline CDR1 is SNHLY and CDR2 is FYNNEI. Trimming left V 3 bases short and J 0 bases short, with 10 bases between. DNA of the CDR3: TGTGCCAGCAGTGAGGGGACACTTAGCACAGATACGCAGTATTTT. It codes for CASSEGTLSTDTQYF.

The V and J genes are TRBV27 and TRBJ2-7; D unresolved. The CDR3 runs 15 residues. Trimming removed 2 bases from V and 2 bases from J, with 13 bases in between. The germline V gene has CDR1 MNHEY and CDR2 SMNVEV (reference sequence). This CDR3 is CASSLSRLRPYEQYF. The CDR3 nucleotides are TGTGCCAGCAGTTTAAGTCGTCTGCGCCCCTACGAGCAGTACTTC.

A remark on this clone: The sample carries other DNA sequences with the same CDR3. The V call is TRBV5-1, the J call TRBJ2-3; D is tentatively TRBD1 or TRBD2 (6 bases each). Germline V gene sequence: CDR1 SGHRS, CDR2 YFSETQ. V lost 3 bases and J 1 base, leaving 12 bases between the germline ends. This CDR3 has 15 amino acids. CDR3 sequence reads: CASSWGAGGTDTQYF. CDR3 bases: TGCGCCAGCAGCTGGGGGGCAGGAGGCACAGATACGCAGTATTTT.

The rearrangement joins TRBV5-1 to TRBJ2-5, with 7 bases fitting TRBD1. The CDR3 has 16 residues. Germline loops: CDR1 SGHRS, CDR2 YFSETQ. After removal of 0 bases from V and 2 bases from J, the junction contained 7 bases not matched to a gene. CDR3 DNA sequence: TGCGCCAGCAGCTTGGTGACCGGGACAGCTCAAGAGACCCAGTACTTC. Translating it yields CASSLVTGTAQETQYF.

The V gene is TRBV6-5, the J gene TRBJ2-7, with D possibly being TRBD1 (5 bases). CDR1 is MNHEY, CDR2 SVGAGI, per germline. V lost 8 bases to trimming and J lost 2 bases, with 16 bases between them. This CDR3 comprises 14 residues. CDR3 loop: CASGTQAAPYEQYF. CDR3 nucleotide sequence: TGTGCCAGCGGAACACAGGCGGCCCCCTACGAGCAGTACTTC.